The present entry profiles one T cell receptor beta chain with its context. This entry is derived from a study of blood T cell repertoires in COVID-19. The CDR3 is 14 residues long. Germline CDR1 reads MNHNY; CDR2 reads SVGAGI (reference sequence). The V segment lost 5 bases and the J segment 5 bases; nucleotides outside the gene matches: 8. Generated by immunoSEQ multiplex PCR, the TCRdb table keeps only in-frame clones and is missing some. The sample yields over 100,000 clones, around 87% seen once. This receptor was obtained from a man between 45 and 60 years old with active COVID-19. The rearrangement joins TRBV6-6 to TRBJ2-7, with 8 bases fitting TRBD1. The sequencing input was peripheral blood. The CDR3 nucleotides are TGTGCCAGCAGTGGCCGGGACAGGAGGCACGAGCAGTACTTC. Amino acid sequence: CASSGRDRRHEQYF.